These 18 T cell receptor beta chains came from one sample sequenced in a study of blood T cell repertoires in COVID-19. Assay used: immunoSEQ multiplex PCR; TCRdb lists only in-frame clones, some missing. The sample carries some 340,000 clones, around 88% recorded once. The sample comprised peripheral blood. These receptors were taken from a young man with active or convalescent COVID-19.

This rearrangement joins TRBV5-1 to TRBJ1-5, with TRBD1 as a possible D gene (5 bases). The CDR3 has 16 amino acids. The V gene's germline CDR1 is SGHRS and CDR2 YFSETQ. V lost 4 bases to trimming and J lost 4 bases, with 18 bases between them. The CDR3 DNA reads TGCGCCAGCAGCCCCGGTCCAGGCAGGGCGAATCAGCCCCAGCATTTT. Translating it yields CASSPGPGRANQPQHF.

The chain joins TRBV5-1 to TRBJ2-1; D remains ambiguous. Between the trimmed V and J ends, which lost 5 bases and 1 base, there was a span of 4 bases. The CDR3 loop spans 12 amino acids. CDR1 and CDR2 from the germline V gene are SGHRS and YFSETQ. The CDR3 region is CASRESYNEQFF. CDR3 DNA: TGCGCCAGCAGGGAGTCCTACAATGAGCAGTTCTTC.

CDR3 bases: TGTGCCAGCAGCTTAGTGGCAGGAACTAATGAAAAACTGTTTTTT. This codes for CASSLVAGTNEKLFF. The chain uses TRBV7-2 and TRBJ1-4; D not resolved. Germline lookup yields CDR1 SGHTA and CDR2 FQGNSA. Deletions cut 1 base from V and 1 base from J, with 7 bases between. The CDR3 contains 15 residues.

The chain couples TRBV7-9 to TRBJ1-1; 9 bases are shared with TRBD1. V lost 5 bases, J lost 7 bases, and 5 bases stayed unmatched. CDR1 is SEHNR, CDR2 FQNEAQ, per germline (reference sequence). The CDR3 extends over 13 amino acids. In DNA, the CDR3 is TGTGCCAGCAGCGAGGGACAGGGCCTTGAAGCTTTCTTT. Amino acids: CASSEGQGLEAFF.

The chain recombines TRBV25-1 with TRBJ1-2; a weak D match, TRBD1 (5 bases). Germline lookup yields CDR1 MGHDK and CDR2 SYGVNS. The CDR3 has 15 amino acids. V gave up 1 base and J gave up 3 bases, with 12 bases separating them. The CDR3 is CASSELGGEDYGYTF. The CDR3 DNA reads TGTGCCAGCAGTGAATTGGGAGGGGAGGACTATGGCTACACCTTC.

The chain combines TRBV4-2 with TRBJ2-7; perhaps TRBD1 as D (5 bases). In germline, CDR1 is LGHNA, CDR2 YNFKEQ. The CDR3 extends over 15 amino acids. Trimming cost V 0 bases and J 2 bases, with 11 bases left between them. CDR3 residues: CASSQEGQGAYEQYF. DNA for the CDR3: TGTGCCAGCAGCCAAGAAGGGCAGGGCGCCTACGAGCAGTACTTC.

Only a few counts were recorded for this clone. The chain links TRBV19 to TRBJ1-2, with 9 bases matching TRBD1. V lost 3 bases, J lost 6 bases, and 5 bases stayed unmatched. Germline CDR1 LNHDA, CDR2 SQIVND (reference sequence). The CDR3 is 14 residues long. The CDR3 reads CASSIDRGIDGYTF. The CDR3 region has the DNA TGTGCCAGTAGTATCGACAGGGGGATTGATGGCTACACCTTC.

J is TRBJ1-2 and V is TRBV7-6; D not certain. The germline V gene encodes CDR1 SGHVS and CDR2 FNYEAQ. The CDR3 covers 13 residues. V lost 6 bases and J 5 bases, leaving 13 bases between the germline ends. In DNA form, the CDR3 reads TGTGCCAGCAGTAACGGGTGGCGGTATGGCTACACCTTC. Protein: CASSNGWRYGYTF.

This clone occurred once. The V call is TRBV6-5, the J call TRBJ2-1, with 8 bases lining up with TRBD1. This CDR3 comprises 16 residues. Germline loops: CDR1 MNHEY, CDR2 SVGAGI. Trimming cost V 0 bases and J 8 bases; bases outside gene matches: 9. The DNA for the CDR3 is TGTGCCAGCAGTTACTCGAAAACAGGGGGTGGCGATGAGCAGTTCTTC. Its translation: CASSYSKTGGGDEQFF.

The genes are TRBV4-3 and TRBJ2-7; 9 bases are a match to TRBD1. The CDR3 sequence is 15 residues long. Trimming cost V 2 bases and J 3 bases; bases outside gene matches: 5. Germline loops: CDR1 LGHNA, CDR2 YSLEER. CDR3 loop: CASSQPLTGGYEQYF. DNA for the CDR3: TGCGCCAGCAGCCAACCGTTGACAGGGGGCTACGAGCAGTACTTC.

The chain joins TRBV7-2 to TRBJ2-1, with a possible D match to TRBD2 (5 bases). CDR3 size: 12 residues. V dropped 5 bases and J dropped 7 bases, with 9 bases sitting between them. The germline V gene encodes CDR1 SGHTA and CDR2 FQGNSA. This CDR3 is CASSPDWNEQFF. CDR3 nucleotide sequence: TGTGCCAGCAGCCCGGACTGGAATGAGCAGTTCTTC.

The chain is built from TRBV11-3 and TRBJ2-1; D is possibly TRBD2 (7 bases). Germline values: CDR1 SGHNT, CDR2 YENEEA. CDR3 length: 15 residues. The germline V and J ends were trimmed by 5 bases and 12 bases, with 23 bases remaining between them. Here the CDR3 DNA reads TGTGCCAGCAGCCCGGTCCGGGCGGGAGAAGGGGGGCAGTTCTTC. Translating gives CASSPVRAGEGGQFF.

The chain links TRBV6-2 or TRBV6-3 to TRBJ2-3; 8 nucleotides align to TRBD1. The CDR3 length is 18 residues. The trim removed 2 bases at V and 2 bases at J, leaving 12 bases unmatched. CDR1 is MNHEY and CDR2 is SVGEGT in the germline V gene. CDR3 sequence (DNA): TGTGCCAGCAGTTACGGAGTTCGAGGACAGGGAGCCACAGATACGCAGTATTTT. The encoded protein is CASSYGVRGQGATDTQYF.

This clone was seen many times. This same CDR3 is encoded by further DNA sequences in the sample. This rearrangement joins TRBV9 to TRBJ1-2; TRBD1 matches 10 bases. V was clipped by 0 bases and J by 4 bases; unmatched bases: 0. Germline lookup yields CDR1 SGDLS and CDR2 YYNGEE. The CDR3 extends over 14 amino acids. The CDR3 sequence: CASSVGTGGYGYTF. CDR3 DNA: TGTGCCAGCAGCGTAGGGACAGGGGGCTATGGCTACACCTTC.

This chain joins TRBV6-5 and TRBJ1-1, with D possibly matching TRBD1 (6 bases). There are 13 residues in the CDR3. Trimming pared 6 bases from V and 5 bases from J, leaving 13 bases between. The germline CDR1 and CDR2 sequences are MNHEY and SVGAGI. This CDR3 reads CASRQTGLTEAFF. DNA for the CDR3: TGTGCCAGCAGGCAAACAGGGTTGACTGAAGCTTTCTTT.

The CDR3 DNA sequence: TGCAGTGCTACGGAGGGTGAAAAACTGTTTTTT. This encodes CSATEGEKLFF. V gene TRBV20-1 combines with J gene TRBJ1-4; D not certain. This CDR3 comprises 11 residues. V was pared by 4 bases and J by 7 bases, with 7 bases between. CDR1 and CDR2 from the germline V gene are DFQATT and SNEGSKA (reference sequence).

The V call is TRBV5-1, the J call TRBJ2-5; 8 nucleotides line up with TRBD1. CDR1 is SGHRS, CDR2 YFSETQ, per germline. J gave up 0 bases and V 2 bases, and 6 bases lay outside the gene matches. This CDR3 region has 16 residues. CDR3 in amino acids: CASSFSGQANQETQYF. The CDR3 bases are TGCGCCAGCAGCTTTTCGGGACAGGCTAACCAAGAGACCCAGTACTTC.

This clone came up a few times. This chain links TRBV28 with TRBJ1-6; D unresolved. Trimming shortened V by 5 bases and J by 6 bases, and 11 bases separated the two germline ends. The CDR3 loop spans 14 amino acids. The V gene's germline CDR1 is MDHEN and CDR2 SYDVKM. As DNA, the CDR3 is TGTGCCAGCAGTATCCGCGGCTTTAATTCACCCCTCCACTTT. Translating it yields CASSIRGFNSPLHF.